Sequencing of this TCR beta chain was carried out in a study of blood T cell repertoires in COVID-19 (dated by TCRdb to about 2020). In terms of the full investigation: For ImmuneRACE Cohort 3, a participant was defined as recovered based on two consecutive negative NP/OP PCR tests, clearance by a healthcare professional, or resolution of symptoms. The dataset comprised deeply sampled blood TCRbeta repertoires from subjects exposed to, actively infected with, or recovered from COVID-19. The repertoires were released in a freely available public database meant as a resource for research on the immune response to SARS-CoV-2. Where available, HLA class I and class II types were taken from metadata supplied by the sample provider and were not determined by assay-based typing. The collaborator samples originated in the United States, Italy and Spain and spanned the acute and convalescent phases of COVID-19. Nearly every sample came with metadata listing a de-identified subject ID, COVID-19 status, age in years and sex. The samples were drawn from the first 160 participants of the ongoing ImmuneRACE study and from more than 1,000 subjects provided by 6 global collaborators. The prospective study material was composed of cDNA or gDNA derived from T cells, B-cell-depleted T cells, or PBMCs. The paper's findings and limits, for the study overall: The amount of clinical and demographic metadata varied by source and participant and was provided uncurated.

In the prospective study, participants were about 18 to 100 years old, resided in 24 geographic areas of the United States, and were enrolled through a virtual design. In the prospective study, participants were assigned to cohorts based on the clinical history participants reported in a screening survey and a study questionnaire. Each participant in the prospective study had whole blood, serum and a nasopharyngeal or oropharyngeal swab collected by mobile phlebotomists. Additional blood draws and questionnaires over an approximately two-month period could optionally be provided by prospective study participants. Before DNA extraction, blood samples from the prospective study were shipped at room temperature or frozen. This clone was recorded only once. This receptor's antigen is unknown. One base away there is no much larger clone; base qualities are not given. The CDR3 holds 16 amino acids from the cysteine to the phenylalanine. This entry keeps only the CDR3 DNA: 48 bases, framed from base 1. V trim: 4 bases; J trim: 5 bases; unmatched bases: 10. As encoded in the germline V gene (reference sequence), CDR1 is LGHDT while CDR2 is YNNKEL.

TCRbeta CDR3 regions were amplified from genomic DNA by means of the immunoSEQ Assay, a bias-controlled multiplex PCR. Concerning the study's data processing: Within the assay, amplification of reference gene primers was used to estimate how many nucleated cells each sample contained. Sequence reads were collapsed and filtered to measure the absolute abundance of every unique TCRbeta CDR3 rearrangement. Productive Simpson clonality was computed per sample as the square root of Simpson's diversity index over productive rearrangements. TCRdb's version of the immuneACCESS table is confined to in-frame rearrangements and falls short of the full clone set. An unresolved V gene accounts for under half of the shortfall where checked; the remainder is of unknown origin. D and trimming were read from the DNA, whereas the V and J calls and clone size are those reported in that table. The sample data list roughly 340,000 clones, and more than 70% of these were observed just once. Around 1.9% of the sample comes from the top ten.

The sample comprised PBMCs or T cells enriched from blood (not recorded which). In this chain, TRBV3-1 (or the pseudogene TRBV3-2) is recombined with TRBJ2-7; the junction holds 11 bases that match TRBD2. This sequence originates from a man aged 35-49 years in a cohort exposed to, infected with or recovered from COVID-19 (not recorded which). The sequence in DNA is TGTGCCAGCAGCCTGATAGCGGGAGGGCTCGGGAACGAGCAGTACTTC. It is translated as CASSLIAGGLGNEQYF.